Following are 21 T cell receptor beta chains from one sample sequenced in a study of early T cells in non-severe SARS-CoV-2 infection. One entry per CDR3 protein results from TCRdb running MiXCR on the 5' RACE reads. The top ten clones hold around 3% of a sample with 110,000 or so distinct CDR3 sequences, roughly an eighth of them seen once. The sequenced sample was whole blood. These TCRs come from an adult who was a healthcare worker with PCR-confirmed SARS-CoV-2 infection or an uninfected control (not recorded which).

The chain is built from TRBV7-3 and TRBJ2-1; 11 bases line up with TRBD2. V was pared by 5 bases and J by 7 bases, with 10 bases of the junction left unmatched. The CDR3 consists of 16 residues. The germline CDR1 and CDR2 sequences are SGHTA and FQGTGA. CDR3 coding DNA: TGTGCCAGCAGCAACCCGGGACTAGCGGTCTCTAATGAGCAGTTCTTC. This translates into CASSNPGLAVSNEQFF. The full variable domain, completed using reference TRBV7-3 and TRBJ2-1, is GAGVSQTPSNKVTEKGKYVELRCDPISGHTALYWYRQSLGQGPEFLIYFQGTGAADDSGLPNDRFFAVRPEGSVSTLKIQRTERGDSAVYLCASSNPGLAVSNEQFFGPGTRLTVL.

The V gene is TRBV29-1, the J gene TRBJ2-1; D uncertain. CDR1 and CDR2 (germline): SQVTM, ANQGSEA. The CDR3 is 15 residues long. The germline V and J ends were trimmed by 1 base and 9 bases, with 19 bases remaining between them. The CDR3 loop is CSVEVTVGVGGEQFF. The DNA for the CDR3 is TGCAGCGTTGAAGTTACAGTTGGGGTTGGTGGTGAGCAGTTCTTC.

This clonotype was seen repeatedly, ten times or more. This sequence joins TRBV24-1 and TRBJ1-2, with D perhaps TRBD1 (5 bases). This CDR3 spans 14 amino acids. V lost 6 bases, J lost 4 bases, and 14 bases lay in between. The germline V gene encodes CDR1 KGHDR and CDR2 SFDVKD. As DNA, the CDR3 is TGTGCCACCAGTCCCCGAGGGGCGGGCTATGGCTACACCTTC. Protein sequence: CATSPRGAGYGYTF.

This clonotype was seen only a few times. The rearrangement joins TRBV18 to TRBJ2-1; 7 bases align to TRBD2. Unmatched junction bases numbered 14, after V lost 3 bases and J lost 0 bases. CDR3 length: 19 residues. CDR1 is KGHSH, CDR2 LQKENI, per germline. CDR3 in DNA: TGTGCCAGCTCACCGATCGCAACTAGCGCCGCAAGCTCCTACAATGAGCAGTTCTTC. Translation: CASSPIATSAASSYNEQFF.

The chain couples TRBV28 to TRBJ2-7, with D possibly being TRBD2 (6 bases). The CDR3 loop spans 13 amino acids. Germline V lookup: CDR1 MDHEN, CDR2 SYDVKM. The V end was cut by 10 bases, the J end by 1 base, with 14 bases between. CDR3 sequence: CATNGGSSYEQYF. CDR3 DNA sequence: TGTGCCACCAACGGGGGAAGTTCCTACGAGCAGTACTTC. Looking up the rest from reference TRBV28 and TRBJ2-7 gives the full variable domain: DVKVTQSSRYLVKRTGEKVFLECVQDMDHENMFWYRQDPGLGLRLIYFSYDVKMKEKGDIPEGYSVSREKKERFSLILESASTNQTSMYLCATNGGSSYEQYFGPGTRLTVT.

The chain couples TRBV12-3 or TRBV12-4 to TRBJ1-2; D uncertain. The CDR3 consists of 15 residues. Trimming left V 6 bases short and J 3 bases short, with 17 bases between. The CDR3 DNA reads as TGTGCCAGCAGAGACTCGGGCCGGAAAGACTATGGCTACACCTTC. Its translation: CASRDSGRKDYGYTF.

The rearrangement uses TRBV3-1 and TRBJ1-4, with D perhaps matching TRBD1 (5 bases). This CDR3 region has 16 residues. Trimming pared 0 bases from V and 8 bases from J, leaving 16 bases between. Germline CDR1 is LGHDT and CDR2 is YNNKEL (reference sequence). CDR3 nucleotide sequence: TGTGCCAGCAGCCAAGATCCAGGGACTCGCTCGGAAAAACTGTTTTTT. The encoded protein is CASSQDPGTRSEKLFF.

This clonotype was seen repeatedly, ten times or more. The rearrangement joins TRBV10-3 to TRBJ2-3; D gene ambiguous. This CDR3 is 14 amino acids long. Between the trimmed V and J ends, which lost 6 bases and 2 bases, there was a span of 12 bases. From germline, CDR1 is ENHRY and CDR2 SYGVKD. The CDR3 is CAIRVFGNTDTQYF. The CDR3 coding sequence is TGTGCCATCAGGGTATTTGGGAACACAGATACGCAGTATTTT.

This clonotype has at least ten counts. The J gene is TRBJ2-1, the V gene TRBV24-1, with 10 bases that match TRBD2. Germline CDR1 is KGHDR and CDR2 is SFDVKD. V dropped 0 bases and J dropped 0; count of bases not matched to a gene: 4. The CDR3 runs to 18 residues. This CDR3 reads CATSDLESGRDSYNEQFF. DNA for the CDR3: TGTGCCACCAGTGATTTGGAAAGCGGGAGGGACTCCTACAATGAGCAGTTCTTC.

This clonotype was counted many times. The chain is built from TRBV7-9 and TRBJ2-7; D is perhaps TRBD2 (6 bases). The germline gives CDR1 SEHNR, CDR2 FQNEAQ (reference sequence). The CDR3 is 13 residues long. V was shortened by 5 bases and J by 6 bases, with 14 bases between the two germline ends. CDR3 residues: CASSLEEGSEQYF. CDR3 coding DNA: TGTGCCAGCAGCCTTGAGGAGGGATCCGAGCAGTACTTC.

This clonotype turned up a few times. The CDR3 bases are TGTGCCAGCAGCTTAGTGCCCCCTTCGGAGGGGGGCCGGGGTACGCAGTATTTT. Its protein product is CASSLVPPSEGGRGTQYF. This chain connects TRBV13 to TRBJ2-3; TRBD1 or TRBD2 may be the D gene (6 bases each). Germline CDR1 PRHDT, CDR2 FYEKMQ (reference sequence). CDR3 size: 18 residues. Trimming left V 1 base short and J 8 bases short, with 25 bases between.

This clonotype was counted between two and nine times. CDR3 DNA sequence: TGTGCCAGCAGTTTGGGGACACGGAACACTGAAGCTTTCTTT. Protein product: CASSLGTRNTEAFF. This chain joins TRBV28 and TRBJ1-1; a weak D match, TRBD1 (6 bases). The germline V and J ends were trimmed by 3 bases and 1 base, with 9 bases remaining between them. This CDR3 is built from 14 residues. Germline assignment: CDR1 MDHEN and CDR2 SYDVKM.

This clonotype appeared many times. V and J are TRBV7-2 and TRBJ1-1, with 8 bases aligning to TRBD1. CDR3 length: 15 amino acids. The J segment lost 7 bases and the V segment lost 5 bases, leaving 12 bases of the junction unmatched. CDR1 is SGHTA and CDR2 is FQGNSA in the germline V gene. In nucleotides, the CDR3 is TGTGCCAGCAGCCCGGAAGCGGACAGGGCGAATGAAGCTTTCTTT. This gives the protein CASSPEADRANEAFF.

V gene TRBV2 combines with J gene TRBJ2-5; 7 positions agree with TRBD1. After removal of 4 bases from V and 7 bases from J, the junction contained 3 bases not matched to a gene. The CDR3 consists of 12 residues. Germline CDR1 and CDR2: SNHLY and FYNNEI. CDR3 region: CASSGQGTTQYF. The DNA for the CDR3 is TGTGCCAGCAGTGGACAGGGTACGACCCAGTACTTC.

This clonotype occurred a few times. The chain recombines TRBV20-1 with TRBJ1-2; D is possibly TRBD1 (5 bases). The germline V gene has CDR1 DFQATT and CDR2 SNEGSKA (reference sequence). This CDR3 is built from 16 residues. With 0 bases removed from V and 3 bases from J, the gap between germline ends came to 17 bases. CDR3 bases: TGCAGTGCTAGAGATCTTCGGCAGGGTCTTCACTATGGCTACACCTTC. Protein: CSARDLRQGLHYGYTF.

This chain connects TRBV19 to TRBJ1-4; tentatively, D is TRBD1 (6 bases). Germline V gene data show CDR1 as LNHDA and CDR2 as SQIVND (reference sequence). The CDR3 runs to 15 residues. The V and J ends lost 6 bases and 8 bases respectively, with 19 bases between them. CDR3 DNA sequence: TGTGCCAGTAGACACCGGGCCTCAGGGGACGAAAAACTGTTTTTT. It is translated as CASRHRASGDEKLFF.

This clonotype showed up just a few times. The CDR3 loop reads CAYRDQETQYF. The CDR3 coding sequence is TGTGCATACCGGGACCAAGAGACCCAGTACTTC. The V call is TRBV25-1, the J call TRBJ2-5; no definite D call. The CDR3 has 11 residues. From germline, CDR1 is MGHDK and CDR2 SYGVNS.

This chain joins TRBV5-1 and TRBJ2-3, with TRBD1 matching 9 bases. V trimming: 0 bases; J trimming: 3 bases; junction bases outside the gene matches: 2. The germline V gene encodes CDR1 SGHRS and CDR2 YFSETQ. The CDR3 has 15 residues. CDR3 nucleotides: TGCGCCAGCAGCTTGGAGGGACAGGGAACAGATACGCAGTATTTT. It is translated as CASSLEGQGTDTQYF.

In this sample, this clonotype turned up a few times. In nucleotides, the CDR3 is TGTGCCAGCAGCTTGGGAGGCCGGTACCAAGAGACCCAGTACTTC. Amino acid sequence: CASSLGGRYQETQYF. This chain links TRBV11-2 with TRBJ2-5; the D gene is possibly TRBD2 (6 bases). This CDR3 spans 15 amino acids. Trimming removed 3 bases at V and 0 bases at J, with 11 bases between. Germline lookup yields CDR1 SGHAT and CDR2 FQNNGV.

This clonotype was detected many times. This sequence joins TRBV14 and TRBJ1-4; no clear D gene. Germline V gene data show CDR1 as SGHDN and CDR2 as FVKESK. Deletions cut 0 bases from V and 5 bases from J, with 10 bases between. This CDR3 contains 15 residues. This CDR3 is CASSQDRALNEKLFF. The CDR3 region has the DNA TGTGCCAGCAGCCAAGACCGGGCCTTGAATGAAAAACTGTTTTTT. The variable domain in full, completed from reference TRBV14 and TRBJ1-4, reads EAGVTQFPSHSVIEKGQTVTLRCDPISGHDNLYWYRRVMGKEIKFLLHFVKESKQDESGMPNNRFLAERTGGTYSTLKVQPAELEDSGVYFCASSQDRALNEKLFFGSGTQLSVL.

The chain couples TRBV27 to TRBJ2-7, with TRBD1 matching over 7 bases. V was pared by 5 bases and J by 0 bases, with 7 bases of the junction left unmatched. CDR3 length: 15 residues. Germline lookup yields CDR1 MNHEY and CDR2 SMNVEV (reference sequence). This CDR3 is CASSPRRQGSYEQYF. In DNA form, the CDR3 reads TGTGCCAGCAGTCCCCGTCGACAGGGCTCCTACGAGCAGTACTTC.